The 16 T cell receptor beta chains listed next were all sequenced from one sample in a study of blood T cell repertoires in COVID-19. TCRdb's copy holds only in-frame clones and misses some; the assay was immunoSEQ multiplex PCR. The table has about 330,000 clones, around 90% seen once. Sequencing input: PBMCs or T cells enriched from blood (not recorded which). Receptors were obtained from a woman in her twenties or thirties who had recovered from COVID-19.

V is TRBV19 and J is TRBJ1-3; D is uncertain. The CDR3 spans 15 residues. Looked up from germline, CDR1 is LNHDA and CDR2 is SQIVND (reference sequence). The V end was cut by 0 bases, the J end by 0 bases, with 6 bases between. In DNA form, the CDR3 reads TGTGCCAGTAGTATAGATACAGCCTCTGGAAACACCATATATTTT. The encoded protein is CASSIDTASGNTIYF.

The chain combines TRBV13 with TRBJ1-2; D gene uncertain. V was shortened by 5 bases and J by 2 bases, with 15 bases between the two germline ends. The germline V gene has CDR1 PRHDT and CDR2 FYEKMQ (reference sequence). This CDR3 has 15 residues. CDR3 DNA sequence: TGTGCCAGCAGCAGGAAAGTAGAGGGAAACTATGGCTACACCTTC. This encodes CASSRKVEGNYGYTF.

This clone was observed a few times. This specimen includes other DNA sequences encoding the same CDR3. The V call is TRBV30, the J call TRBJ1-1; D possibly corresponds to TRBD1 (6 bases). This CDR3 is 13 amino acids long. Trimming took off 0 bases at V and 1 base at J, with 6 bases between the two ends. Germline CDR1 is GTSNPN and CDR2 is SVGIG (reference sequence). The chain's CDR3 is CAWSVGGNTEAFF. CDR3 bases: TGTGCCTGGAGTGTAGGGGGGAACACTGAAGCTTTCTTT.

V and J are TRBV30 and TRBJ1-6; the match to TRBD1 covers 10 bases. This CDR3 is built from 15 residues. V dropped 0 bases and J dropped 10; count of bases not matched to a gene: 6. CDR1 GTSNPN and CDR2 SVGIG come from the germline V gene (reference sequence). The CDR3 protein is CAWSVRGTGASPLHF. The CDR3 nucleotides read TGTGCCTGGAGTGTCCGGGGGACAGGGGCCTCACCCCTCCACTTT.

The chain employs TRBV10-3 and TRBJ1-2; D gene ambiguous. V was trimmed by 6 bases and J by 0 bases, leaving 11 bases between them. Looked up from germline, CDR1 is ENHRY and CDR2 is SYGVKD. The CDR3 consists of 14 residues. The CDR3 sequence is CAIRSDAANYGYTF. The CDR3 bases are TGTGCCATCAGATCAGATGCAGCTAACTATGGCTACACCTTC.

The V and J genes are TRBV25-1 and TRBJ1-1, with D unclear. Per the germline V gene, CDR1 is MGHDK and CDR2 is SYGVNS. The length of the CDR3 is 12 residues. V lost 11 bases to trimming and J lost 0 bases, with 10 bases between them. The CDR3 DNA reads as TGTGCCGCCGGTGAAATGAACACTGAAGCTTTCTTT. Amino acid sequence: CAAGEMNTEAFF.

J is TRBJ1-5 and V is TRBV28; 7 nucleotides match TRBD1. CDR1 and CDR2 from the germline V gene are MDHEN and SYDVKM. J was trimmed by 0 bases and V by 3 bases; bases with no gene match: 11. The CDR3 has 18 amino acids. The CDR3 protein is CASSFEQGGIYSNQPQHF. CDR3 coding DNA: TGTGCCAGCAGTTTCGAGCAGGGGGGAATTTATAGCAATCAGCCCCAGCATTTT.

V usage is TRBV7-2 and J usage is TRBJ1-4, with D unresolved. Per the germline V gene, CDR1 is SGHTA and CDR2 is FQGNSA. CDR3 length: 13 amino acids. V lost 7 bases and J 3 bases, leaving 9 bases between the germline ends. In DNA form, the CDR3 reads TGTGCCAGCATAGACATCGCTAATGAAAAACTGTTTTTT. Translated: CASIDIANEKLFF.

The chain is built from TRBV18 and TRBJ1-1, with D possibly TRBD1 on 6 matching bases. In germline, CDR1 is KGHSH, CDR2 LQKENI. V dropped 0 bases and J dropped 4 bases, with 15 bases sitting between them. This CDR3 region has 16 residues. CDR3 bases: TGTGCCAGCTCACCACCGGGGGGGGCTCTTGGCACTGAAGCTTTCTTT. This codes for CASSPPGGALGTEAFF.

The gene calls are TRBV19 and TRBJ2-3; 8 bases are shared with TRBD1. The CDR3 loop spans 16 amino acids. The ends lost 7 bases at V and 4 bases at J; junction bases unmatched: 13. Germline lookup yields CDR1 LNHDA and CDR2 SQIVND (reference sequence). For the CDR3, the DNA is TGTGCCAGTATGGACCGGAGGCAGGGGGCTGCAGATACGCAGTATTTT. The encoded protein is CASMDRRQGAADTQYF. Supplemented by reference TRBV19 and TRBJ2-3, the full variable domain reads DGGITQSPKYLFRKEGQNVTLSCEQNLNHDAMYWYRQDPGQGLRLIYYSQIVNDFQKGDIAEGYSVSREKKESFPLTVTSAQKNPTAFYLCASMDRRQGAADTQYFGPGTRLTVL.

The chain couples TRBV6-5 to TRBJ1-1; perhaps TRBD1 as D (5 bases). This CDR3 has 15 amino acids. V was shortened by 0 bases and J by 0 bases, with 8 bases between the two germline ends. Germline CDR1 MNHEY, CDR2 SVGAGI. The CDR3 sequence: CASSYSSGMNTEAFF. DNA of the CDR3: TGTGCCAGCAGTTACTCGTCAGGGATGAACACTGAAGCTTTCTTT.

V usage is TRBV3-1 (or the pseudogene TRBV3-2) and J usage is TRBJ1-4, with 7 bases identical to TRBD1. The CDR3 length is 14 residues. Germline V gene data show CDR1 as LGHDT and CDR2 as YNNKEL (reference sequence). With V trimmed by 4 bases and J by 3 bases, 2 bases remained unmatched. In DNA, the CDR3 is TGTGCCAGCAGCCCGAGGGGGCCTAATGAAAAACTGTTTTTT. It yields the protein CASSPRGPNEKLFF.

The rearrangement uses TRBV13 and TRBJ1-6; D gene uncertain. V was cut by 5 bases and J by 7 bases, with 18 bases left in between. The germline V gene has CDR1 PRHDT and CDR2 FYEKMQ (reference sequence). There are 16 residues in the CDR3. CDR3 residues: CASSRIFRTGNSPLHF. DNA for the CDR3: TGTGCCAGCAGCCGGATTTTTCGGACGGGAAATTCACCCCTCCACTTT.

This rearrangement joins TRBV7-2 to TRBJ1-1; 9 positions match TRBD1. The J segment lost 5 bases and the V segment lost 3 bases, leaving 1 base of the junction unmatched. Per the germline V gene, CDR1 is SGHTA and CDR2 is FQGNSA. This CDR3 region has 13 residues. The CDR3 nucleotides read TGTGCCAGCAGCTTGGGACAGGGAACTGAAGCTTTCTTT. It yields the protein CASSLGQGTEAFF.

This sequence joins TRBV7-9 and TRBJ1-5; a weak D match, TRBD1 (6 bases). The CDR3 consists of 17 residues. Deletions cut 0 bases from V and 5 bases from J, with 17 bases between. Looked up from germline, CDR1 is SEHNR and CDR2 is FQNEAQ (reference sequence). The CDR3 DNA follows: TGTGCCAGCAGCTTAGCGTGGGACACGCCACTGGATCAGCCCCAGCATTTT. It codes for CASSLAWDTPLDQPQHF.

CDR3 coding DNA: TGTGCCAGCAGCGGGGGGGGGCTAGTGGCTGGAAACACCATATATTTT. Translated, it gives CASSGGGLVAGNTIYF. The V and J genes are TRBV27 and TRBJ1-3; D perhaps matches TRBD1 (6 bases). In germline, CDR1 is MNHEY, CDR2 SMNVEV (reference sequence). This CDR3 spans 16 amino acids. Trimming pared 6 bases from V and 2 bases from J, leaving 17 bases between.